The entry that follows covers one T cell receptor beta chain sequence. Its antigen is not identified. The CDR3 is 14 residues long. In germline, CDR1 is DFQATT, CDR2 SNEGSKA (reference sequence). Losses at the gene ends were 3 bases for V and 8 bases for J; bases not matched to a gene: 6. Tregs were sorted as CD4+CD25+CD127-/low cells. Findings of the study overall: In terms of TCR gene usage, tumor memory CD4+ T cells clustered together with blood and lymph node memory CD4+ cells, as well as with lymph node naive CD4+ cells. The larger cohort examined one V-J beta rearrangement, not whole repertoires. Tumor-infiltrating Treg TCR alpha and beta sequences overlapped most with tumor naive CD4+ T cells, then blood naive.

Semi-nested PCR with Nested Universal Primer A followed constant-region reverse priming of full-length variable regions. MiXCR, applied by TCRdb to the 5' RACE reads, yields one record per CDR3 protein. The sample lists 35,000 to 50,000 distinct CDR3 sequences; 22% were seen once. This chain joins TRBV20-1 and TRBJ1-6; TRBD1 matches 8 bases. Sequencing was carried out using Tregs sorted from a lymph node. The source is a female donor with breast cancer. This CDR3 is CSASRQGPYSPLHF. For the CDR3, the DNA is TGCAGTGCTAGTAGACAGGGGCCCTATTCACCCCTCCACTTT.